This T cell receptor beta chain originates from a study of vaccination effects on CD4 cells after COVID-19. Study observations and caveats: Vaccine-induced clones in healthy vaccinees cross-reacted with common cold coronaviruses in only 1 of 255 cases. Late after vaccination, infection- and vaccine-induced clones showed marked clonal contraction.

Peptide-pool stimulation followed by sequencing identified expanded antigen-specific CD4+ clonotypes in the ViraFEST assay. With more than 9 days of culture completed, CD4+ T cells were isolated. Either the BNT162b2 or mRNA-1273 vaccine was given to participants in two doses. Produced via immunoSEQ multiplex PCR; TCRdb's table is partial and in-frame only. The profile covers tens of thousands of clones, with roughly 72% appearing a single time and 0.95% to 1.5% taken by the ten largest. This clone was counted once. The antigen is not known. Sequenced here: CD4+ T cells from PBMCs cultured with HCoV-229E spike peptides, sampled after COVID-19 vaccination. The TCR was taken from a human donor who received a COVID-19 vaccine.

The CDR3 protein is CASRLSLNNSPLHF. The CDR3 DNA is TGTGCCAGTAGACTGAGCCTAAATAATTCACCCCTCCACTTT. The rearrangement links TRBV2 to TRBJ1-6; D is uncertain. Trimming took 9 bases from V and 5 from J, leaving 14 bases between them. CDR1 and CDR2 (germline): SNHLY, FYNNEI. The length of the CDR3 is 14 residues.